These 3 T cell receptor beta chains originate from one sample sequenced in a study of spatial heterogeneity in lung cancer. TCRdb fed the 5' RACE reads into MiXCR, producing one record per CDR3 protein. The sample shows over 50,000 distinct CDR3 sequences, approximately 6% of them seen only once. Specified time point: sample taken at primary tumor resection. The specimen comprised PBMCs, sampled at surgery. Receptors originate from a female donor with early-stage non-small cell lung cancer.

This clonotype showed up just a few times. The chain uses TRBV3-1 and TRBJ1-2; 10 bases fit TRBD1. In germline, CDR1 is LGHDT, CDR2 YNNKEL (reference sequence). The CDR3 length is 16 residues. The trim removed 3 bases at V and 4 bases at J, leaving 8 bases unmatched. The CDR3 protein is CASSHPPGQGIYGYTF. The CDR3 region has the DNA TGTGCCAGCAGCCATCCTCCGGGACAGGGGATCTATGGCTACACCTTC.

This clonotype turned up a few times. The chain has TRBV7-3 and TRBJ1-2, with 7 bases matching TRBD1. Germline trimming cut 5 bases from V and 8 bases from J; bases unmatched to any gene: 8. Looked up from germline, CDR1 is SGHTA and CDR2 is FQGTGA. CDR3 length: 13 amino acids. The CDR3 protein is CASSRGQGEGYTF. As DNA, the CDR3 is TGTGCCAGCAGCCGGGGCCAGGGGGAAGGCTACACCTTC.

A word on this clonotype: This sequence may be a read error, since a much larger clone differs from it by one base. This chain joins TRBV9 and TRBJ2-5; 7 nucleotides line up with TRBD2. The CDR3 totals 14 residues. Germline V gene data show CDR1 as SGDLS and CDR2 as YYNGEE. The CDR3 DNA reads as TGTGCCAGCAGCACGGGGGGTTTACAAGAGTCCCAGTACTTC. Translated: CASSTGGLQESQYF.